A single sample gave rise to the 31 T cell receptor beta chains below, sequenced in a study of Ad26.COV2.S vaccination and SARS-CoV-2 variants. The protocol was immunoSEQ multiplex PCR, while the TCRdb copy is restricted to in-frame clones and leaves out a portion. The sample records some 410,000 clones, around 92% being singletons. Treatment of the sample: 15 to 20 received Ad26.COV2.S at low or high dose, single or two shots; several received placebo; per-sample allocation not given. Samples came from day 63 after the first vaccine or placebo injection. This material consisted of peripheral blood, taken in a trial of Ad26.COV2.S vaccine versus placebo. These receptor sequences come from a person between 18 and 65 years old who received the Ad26.COV2.S COVID-19 vaccine or a placebo.

The chain has TRBV4-3 and TRBJ2-1, with D unclear. CDR3 length: 16 residues. Per germline, CDR1 LGHNA and CDR2 YSLEER. V was cut by 1 base and J by 7 bases, with 17 bases left in between. CDR3 sequence: CASSQAALGLANEQFF. The CDR3 DNA sequence: TGCGCCAGCAGCCAAGCGGCACTGGGGTTGGCGAATGAGCAGTTCTTC.

The rearrangement uses TRBV4-1 and TRBJ2-2, with TRBD1 matching over 11 bases. Trimming removed 6 bases from V and 5 bases from J; junction bases left unmatched: 8. The CDR3 covers 16 residues. Looked up from germline, CDR1 is MGHRA and CDR2 is YSYEKL. This CDR3 reads CASRVTGTGGTGELFF. The CDR3 region has the DNA TGCGCCAGCAGAGTTACTGGGACAGGGGGAACCGGGGAGCTGTTTTTT.

The chain combines TRBV2 with TRBJ1-2; 8 positions agree with TRBD1. Germline CDR1 reads SNHLY; CDR2 reads FYNNEI. The CDR3 extends over 14 amino acids. Germline trimming cut 3 bases from V and 8 bases from J; bases unmatched to any gene: 8. The CDR3 sequence: CASSEGRGRRGYTF. The CDR3 DNA is TGTGCCAGCAGTGAGGGCAGGGGGCGAAGGGGCTACACCTTC.

The chain employs TRBV30 and TRBJ1-5; D is perhaps TRBD1 (6 bases). The CDR3 spans 13 residues. The germline gives CDR1 GTSNPN, CDR2 SVGIG (reference sequence). V lost 1 base, J lost 5 bases, and 9 bases lay in between. CDR3 DNA: TGTGCCTGGAGTGAACAGGGACATCAGCCCCAGCATTTT. Amino acid sequence: CAWSEQGHQPQHF. Filled out from reference TRBV30 and TRBJ1-5, the complete variable domain reads SQTIHQWPATLVQPVGSPLSLECTVEGTSNPNLYWYRQAAGRGLQLLFYSVGIGQISSEVPQNLSASRPQDRQFILSSKKLLLSDSGFYLCAWSEQGHQPQHFGDGTRLSIL.

This clone was seen once. The rearrangement joins TRBV11-2 to TRBJ2-7; TRBD1 matches at 7 bases. The ends lost 5 bases at V and 0 bases at J; junction bases unmatched: 10. This CDR3 region has 16 residues. CDR1 and CDR2 (germline): SGHAT, FQNNGV. CDR3 in amino acids: CASSRIIGTDSYEQYF. CDR3 sequence (DNA): TGTGCCAGCAGCCGAATAATCGGGACAGACTCCTACGAGCAGTACTTC.

The CDR3 sequence: CAWNPGTDTIYF. The CDR3 coding sequence is TGTGCCTGGAACCCAGGCACGGACACCATATATTTT. The rearrangement joins TRBV30 to TRBJ1-3; unclear D gene. The length of the CDR3 is 12 residues. Per germline, CDR1 GTSNPN and CDR2 SVGIG (reference sequence). Trimming shortened V by 4 bases and J by 8 bases, and 12 bases separated the two germline ends.

V gene TRBV4-1 combines with J gene TRBJ2-7; the D gene is possibly TRBD2 (6 bases). Germline V gene sequence: CDR1 MGHRA, CDR2 YSYEKL. The germline V and J ends were trimmed by 1 base and 3 bases, with 10 bases remaining between them. The CDR3 covers 14 residues. As DNA, the CDR3 is TGCGCCAGCAGCCAAGGGGGGACTTTCTACGAGCAGTACTTC. Protein product: CASSQGGTFYEQYF.

The chain joins TRBV27 to TRBJ1-6; weak D call: TRBD1 (5 bases). This CDR3 has 16 residues. Germline CDR1 is MNHEY and CDR2 is SMNVEV (reference sequence). V gave up 3 bases and J gave up 0 bases, with 9 bases separating them. In nucleotides, the CDR3 is TGTGCCAGCAGTTTGGGGCAGAGCTCCTATAATTCACCCCTCCACTTT. Residues: CASSLGQSSYNSPLHF.

V is TRBV20-1 and J is TRBJ2-3; D not certain. The CDR3 is made up of 15 amino acids. Looked up from germline, CDR1 is DFQATT and CDR2 is SNEGSKA (reference sequence). V was pared by 3 bases and J by 6 bases, with 19 bases between. CDR3 bases: TGCAGTGCTAGTTTCTGGGTTAAAGGCATGGATACGCAGTATTTT. As protein: CSASFWVKGMDTQYF.

The chain combines TRBV30 with TRBJ2-3; D remains unclear. The germline V gene encodes CDR1 GTSNPN and CDR2 SVGIG (reference sequence). The V end was cut by 0 bases, the J end by 9 bases, with 10 bases between. The CDR3 contains 12 residues. The DNA for the CDR3 is TGTGCCTGGAGTGTACTTCAAGGGACGCAGTATTTT. It specifies CAWSVLQGTQYF.

V usage is TRBV19 and J usage is TRBJ1-4; the D is unclear. This CDR3 is 17 amino acids long. The germline gives CDR1 LNHDA, CDR2 SQIVND (reference sequence). Trimming took off 10 bases at V and 0 bases at J, with 21 bases between the two ends. CDR3 nucleotide sequence: TGTGCCACAACCCTAGGGCGAAACACCGCAACTAATGAAAAACTGTTTTTT. This sequence encodes CATTLGRNTATNEKLFF.

The chain carries TRBV5-4 and TRBJ1-2; D uncertain. CDR1 and CDR2 (germline): SGHNT, YYREEE (reference sequence). The CDR3 extends over 15 amino acids. Trimming took 0 bases from V and 6 from J, leaving 15 bases between them. Written as DNA, the CDR3 is TGTGCCAGCAGCTTGGCCTCTGGGGTGAGGGATGGCTACACCTTC. This translates into CASSLASGVRDGYTF.

The V gene is TRBV21-1, the J gene TRBJ2-1; the tabulated D call, TRBD2, remains unverified against the DNA. TRBV21-1 counts as a pseudogene. This CDR3 contains 19 residues. CDR3 sequence: CASGDKTSGVPSSYNEQFF. The CDR3 DNA reads TGTGCCAGCGGAGACAAAACTAGCGGGGTACCGAGCTCCTACAATGAGCAGTTCTTC.

The chain is built from TRBV12-5 and TRBJ1-5; D is unclear. V lost 1 base to trimming and J lost 2 bases, with 12 bases between them. CDR3 length equals 16 residues. Germline values: CDR1 LGHNT, CDR2 FRNRAP. The CDR3 DNA reads as TGTGCTAGTGGTTTGGCGGGCCCAGTTCGCAATCAGCCCCAGCATTTT. It yields the protein CASGLAGPVRNQPQHF.

The chain recombines TRBV2 with TRBJ1-5; D is uncertain. Trimming removed 2 bases at V and 0 bases at J, with 2 bases between. Germline values: CDR1 SNHLY, CDR2 FYNNEI. This CDR3 region has 13 residues. Here the CDR3 reads CASSEPSNQPQHF. The CDR3 nucleotides are TGTGCCAGCAGTGAACCTAGCAATCAGCCCCAGCATTTT.

The chain joins TRBV11-2 to TRBJ2-3, with 10 bases identical to TRBD1. Germline CDR1 SGHAT, CDR2 FQNNGV. This CDR3 contains 13 residues. The CDR3 loop reads CATGTGVSDTQYF. For the CDR3, the DNA is TGTGCAACCGGGACAGGGGTTTCAGATACGCAGTATTTT.

This clone was counted a single time. The gene calls are TRBV7-9 and TRBJ2-5, with TRBD1 matching over 8 bases. The CDR3 spans 13 residues. Germline trimming cut 6 bases from V and 5 bases from J; bases unmatched to any gene: 5. Germline CDR1 reads SEHNR; CDR2 reads FQNEAQ (reference sequence). The CDR3 loop is CASSPGGRETQYF. The CDR3 nucleotides read TGTGCCAGCAGTCCAGGGGGCCGGGAGACCCAGTACTTC.

This clone was detected a few times. The chain uses TRBV10-3 and TRBJ2-5; possible D gene TRBD1, 7 bases. The germline V gene encodes CDR1 ENHRY and CDR2 SYGVKD. Between the trimmed V and J ends, which lost 11 bases and 2 bases, there was a span of 21 bases. The CDR3 contains 15 residues. The CDR3 DNA reads as TGTGCCTCCAGGGGGGATGGGGGCCGACAAGAGACCCAGTACTTC. Translation gives CASRGDGGRQETQYF.

The V and J genes are TRBV7-2 and TRBJ1-4, with 10 positions matching TRBD1. The CDR3 is made up of 14 amino acids. Germline CDR1 reads SGHTA; CDR2 reads FQGNSA. The J segment lost 7 bases and the V segment lost 4 bases, leaving 3 bases of the junction unmatched. In nucleotides, the CDR3 is TGTGCCAGCAGCTCGGACAGGGGGGCTGAAAAACTGTTTTTT. It codes for CASSSDRGAEKLFF. Full variable domain (outside the CDR3, taken from reference TRBV7-2 and TRBJ1-4): GAGVSQSPSNKVTEKGKDVELRCDPISGHTALYWYRQSLGQGLEFLIYFQGNSAPDKSGLPSDRFSAERTGGSVSTLTIQRTQQEDSAVYLCASSSDRGAEKLFFGSGTQLSVL.

The J gene is TRBJ1-2, the V gene TRBV7-2; D remains ambiguous. CDR3 length: 13 residues. The germline CDR1 and CDR2 sequences are SGHTA and FQGNSA. With 1 base removed from V and 2 bases from J, the gap between germline ends came to 5 bases. The CDR3 DNA reads as TGTGCCAGCAGCTTAGGACCGAACTATGGCTACACCTTC. As protein: CASSLGPNYGYTF.

The rearrangement joins TRBV7-9 to TRBJ1-5; a possible D gene is TRBD1 (6 bases). Germline V gene data show CDR1 as SEHNR and CDR2 as FQNEAQ (reference sequence). Trimming shortened V by 3 bases and J by 5 bases, and 8 bases separated the two germline ends. The CDR3 contains 13 residues. The CDR3 DNA is TGTGCCAGCAGCTTGCACAGGGATCAGCCCCAGCATTTT. Translating gives CASSLHRDQPQHF.

This clone showed up just a few times. The chain links TRBV10-1 to TRBJ2-2; weak D call: TRBD2 (5 bases). The CDR3 sequence is 14 residues long. V lost 3 bases to trimming and J lost 2 bases, with 7 bases between them. Germline CDR1 is WNHNN and CDR2 is SYGVQD (reference sequence). CDR3 in amino acids: CASSDGINTGELFF. As DNA, the CDR3 is TGCGCCAGCAGTGACGGGATCAACACCGGGGAGCTGTTTTTT.

This chain joins TRBV7-9 and TRBJ2-7; D gene uncertain. The V end was cut by 0 bases, the J end by 4 bases, with 22 bases between. This CDR3 comprises 18 residues. Per germline, CDR1 SEHNR and CDR2 FQNEAQ (reference sequence). In DNA form, the CDR3 reads TGTGCCAGCAGCTTAGCGCTCGTGGTACTCGGTGTTTTATACGAGCAGTACTTC. This sequence encodes CASSLALVVLGVLYEQYF.

The V gene is TRBV27, the J gene TRBJ2-1; 8 positions match TRBD2. CDR1 is MNHEY, CDR2 SMNVEV, per germline (reference sequence). Losses at the gene ends were 6 bases for V and 2 bases for J; bases not matched to a gene: 6. CDR3 length: 15 amino acids. Here the CDR3 reads CASRISGGTYNEQFF. The DNA for the CDR3 is TGTGCCAGCAGGATCTCGGGGGGGACCTACAATGAGCAGTTCTTC.

This chain uses TRBV23-1 with TRBJ2-1, with 7 bases aligning to TRBD1. TRBV23-1 is an open reading frame whose function is uncertain. V lost 1 base to trimming and J lost 1 base; unmatched junction nucleotides: 4. The CDR3 sequence is 16 residues long. The CDR3 loop reads CASSQFRDSSYNEQFF. In nucleotides, the CDR3 is TGCGCCAGCAGTCAATTCCGGGACAGTTCCTACAATGAGCAGTTCTTC.

V gene TRBV7-2 combines with J gene TRBJ2-1, with D perhaps being TRBD1 or TRBD2 (6 bases each). Trimming took 5 bases from V and 3 from J, leaving 17 bases between them. Germline assignment: CDR1 SGHTA and CDR2 FQGNSA. The CDR3 runs 16 residues. The CDR3 sequence is CASSLWGKGGYNEQFF. DNA for the CDR3: TGTGCCAGCAGCCTATGGGGGAAGGGGGGCTACAATGAGCAGTTCTTC.

This chain joins TRBV27 and TRBJ2-7; the D gene is possibly TRBD2 (6 bases). The V end was cut by 3 bases, the J end by 3 bases, with 18 bases between. Germline CDR1 MNHEY, CDR2 SMNVEV (reference sequence). This CDR3 spans 16 amino acids. CDR3 in amino acids: CASSFPRTKPHYEQYF. The CDR3 DNA reads TGTGCCAGCAGTTTTCCCCGGACTAAGCCCCACTACGAGCAGTACTTC.

This sequence joins TRBV7-2 and TRBJ1-1; the D is unclear. Germline CDR1 reads SGHTA; CDR2 reads FQGNSA. V lost 5 bases and J lost 5, with 18 bases in between. This CDR3 has 15 residues. CDR3 DNA: TGTGCCAGCAGCATAGAGAGGACCGTTGGGACTGAAGCTTTCTTT. Amino acid sequence: CASSIERTVGTEAFF. Looking up the rest from reference TRBV7-2 and TRBJ1-1 gives the full variable domain: GAGVSQSPSNKVTEKGKDVELRCDPISGHTALYWYRQSLGQGLEFLIYFQGNSAPDKSGLPSDRFSAERTGGSVSTLTIQRTQQEDSAVYLCASSIERTVGTEAFFGQGTRLTVV.

The rearrangement joins TRBV28 to TRBJ1-4, with D possibly being TRBD1 (6 bases). Per the germline V gene, CDR1 is MDHEN and CDR2 is SYDVKM. This CDR3 has 14 amino acids. Deletions cut 5 bases from V and 7 bases from J, with 14 bases between. CDR3 amino acids: CASSRQAPGEKLFF. CDR3 DNA: TGTGCCAGCAGTCGACAGGCCCCTGGTGAAAAACTGTTTTTT.

This chain uses TRBV5-6 with TRBJ2-5; D remains unclear. Germline CDR1 reads SGHDT; CDR2 reads YYEEEE. This CDR3 is 13 amino acids long. V was shortened by 1 base and J by 7 bases, with 11 bases between the two germline ends. Written as DNA, the CDR3 is TGTGCCAGCAGCTTGCGGGCCTCGGGGACCCAGTACTTC. This gives the protein CASSLRASGTQYF. The full variable domain, with the rest looked up from reference TRBV5-6 and TRBJ2-5, is DAGVTQSPTHLIKTRGQQVTLRCSPKSGHDTVSWYQQALGQGPQFIFQYYEEEERQRGNFPDRFSGHQFPNYSSELNVNALLLGDSALYLCASSLRASGTQYFGPGTRLLVL.

The gene calls are TRBV4-3 and TRBJ2-2; no firm D call. The germline CDR1 and CDR2 sequences are LGHNA and YSLEER. There are 17 residues in the CDR3. Trimming took 1 base from V and 5 from J, leaving 17 bases between them. The CDR3 region is CASSQGAQKRRTGELFF. Here the CDR3 DNA reads TGCGCCAGCAGCCAAGGGGCTCAGAAACGTAGAACCGGGGAGCTGTTTTTT.